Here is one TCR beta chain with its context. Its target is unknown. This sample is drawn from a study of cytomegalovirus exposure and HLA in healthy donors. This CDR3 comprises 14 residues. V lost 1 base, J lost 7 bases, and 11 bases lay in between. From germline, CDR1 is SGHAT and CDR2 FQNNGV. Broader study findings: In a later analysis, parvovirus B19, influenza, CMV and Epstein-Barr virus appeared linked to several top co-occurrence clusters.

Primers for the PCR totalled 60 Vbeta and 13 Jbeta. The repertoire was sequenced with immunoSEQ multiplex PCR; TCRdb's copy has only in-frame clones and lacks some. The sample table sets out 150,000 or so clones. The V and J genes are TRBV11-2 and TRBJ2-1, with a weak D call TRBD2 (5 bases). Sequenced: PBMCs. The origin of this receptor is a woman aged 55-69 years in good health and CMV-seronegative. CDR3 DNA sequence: TGTGCCAGCAGCTTAGCGGGAATCGAAAATGAGCAGTTCTTC. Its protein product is CASSLAGIENEQFF. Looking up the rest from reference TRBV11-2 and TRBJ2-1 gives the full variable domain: EAGVAQSPRYKIIEKRQSVAFWCNPISGHATLYWYQQILGQGPKLLIQFQNNGVVDDSQLPKDRFSAERLKGVDSTLKIQPAKLEDSAVYLCASSLAGIENEQFFGPGTRLTVL.